These T cell receptor beta chains were read from a single sample in a study of response to subunit inactivated influenza vaccine. TCRdb ran MiXCR on the RT-PCR reads and lists one entry per CDR3 protein. Found here are 600,000 to 700,000 distinct CDR3 sequences, around 15% of them singletons; the top ten hold less than 9%. Specimen: PBMCs from blood, collected approximately 15 days before vaccination. These receptors were taken from a man aged 50-60 years who received an inactivated influenza vaccine. The CDR3 runs from the conserved cysteine through the conserved F or W. Each record gives: V gene, CDR3 protein.

TRBV10-3,CAISEASGAEQFF
TRBV12-3/TRBV12-4,CASSLAHEAKNIQYF
TRBV28,CASSLVLNTGELFF
TRBV29-1,CSVGQTYGYTF
TRBV7-2,CASSLNRQNSGNTIYF
TRBV5-5,CASSSRLAASTDTQYF
TRBV7-2,CASSLWGTSGTYEQYF
TRBV4-2,CASSQGSPVNTEAFF
TRBV20-1,CSARDFSGANVLTF
TRBV12-3/TRBV12-4,CASSLAGPPLGEKLFF
TRBV9,CASSVEALPGAEQYF
TRBV19,CASSIRQFYEQYF
TRBV15,CATSRDRASRGDTQYF
TRBV2,CASSDMGLNTEAFF
TRBV4-3,CASSQSPGGSYEQYF
TRBV7-2,CASSLARGAYNEQFF
TRBV29-1,CSVEDQGQGRYEQYF
TRBV29-1,CSVEDLPAGEYGTQYF
TRBV10-2,CASSGSGNTEAFF
TRBV5-1,CASSFRLEGALSSSYEQYF